This TCR beta chain was recovered during a study of response to subunit inactivated influenza vaccine. Study-level points and caveats: The authors suggested that few new T cells are recruited per seasonal influenza vaccination.

CDR3 length: 18 amino acids. Germline V lookup: CDR1 MNHNS, CDR2 SASEGT. Trimming removed 4 bases from V and 2 bases from J, with 21 bases in between. TCRdb redid the calling of the RT-PCR reads with MiXCR, one entry per CDR3 protein. The table includes 150,000 or so distinct CDR3 sequences, about 10% detected once. This clonotype has just one count. What it binds is not known. The sequenced sample was CD8+ T cells sorted from PBMCs, obtained approximately 25 months after vaccination. The receptor comes from a man aged 50 to 75 who received an inactivated influenza vaccine. This chain connects TRBV6-1 to TRBJ1-5, with D tentatively TRBD1 (6 bases). In DNA form, the CDR3 reads TGTGCCAGCAGTGGAGCGATAACTTCTTACAGGGGCAATCAGCCCCAGCATTTT. Translating it yields CASSGAITSYRGNQPQHF.